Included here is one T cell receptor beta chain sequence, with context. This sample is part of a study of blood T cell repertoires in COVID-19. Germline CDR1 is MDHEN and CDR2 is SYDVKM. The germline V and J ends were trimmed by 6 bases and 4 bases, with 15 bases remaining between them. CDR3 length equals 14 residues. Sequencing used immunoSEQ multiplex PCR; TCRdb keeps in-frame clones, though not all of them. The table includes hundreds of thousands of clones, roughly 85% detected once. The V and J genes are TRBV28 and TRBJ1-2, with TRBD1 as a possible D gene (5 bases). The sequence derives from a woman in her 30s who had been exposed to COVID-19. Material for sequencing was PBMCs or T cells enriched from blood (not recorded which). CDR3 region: CASSSARGSYGYTF. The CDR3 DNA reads TGTGCCAGCAGCTCAGCAAGGGGCTCCTATGGCTACACCTTC.